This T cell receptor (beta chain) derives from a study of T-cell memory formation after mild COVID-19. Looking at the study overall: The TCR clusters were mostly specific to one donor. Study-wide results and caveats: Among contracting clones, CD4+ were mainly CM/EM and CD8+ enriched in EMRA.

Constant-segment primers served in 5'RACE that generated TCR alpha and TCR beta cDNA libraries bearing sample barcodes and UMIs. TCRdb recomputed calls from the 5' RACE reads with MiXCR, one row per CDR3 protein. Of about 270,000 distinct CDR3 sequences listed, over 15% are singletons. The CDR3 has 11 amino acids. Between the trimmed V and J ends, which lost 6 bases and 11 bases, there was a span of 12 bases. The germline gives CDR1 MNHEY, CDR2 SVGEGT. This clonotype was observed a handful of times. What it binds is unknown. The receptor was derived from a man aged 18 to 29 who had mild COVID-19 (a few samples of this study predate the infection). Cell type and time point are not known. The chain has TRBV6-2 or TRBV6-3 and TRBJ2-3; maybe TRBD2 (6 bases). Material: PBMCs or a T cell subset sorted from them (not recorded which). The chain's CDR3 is CASSLDGGQYF. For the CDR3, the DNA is TGTGCCAGCAGCCTAGACGGGGGGCAGTATTTT.